A selection of T cell receptor beta chains follows, all from one sample in a study of T cell repertoires in cytomegalovirus infection. TCRdb reprocessed the reads with MiXCR, giving one entry per CDR3 protein. The table shows around 450,000 distinct CDR3 sequences, with roughly 30% occurring only once. What was sequenced was PBMCs. The receptors were gathered from a human donor in good health (CMV status not recorded). Some clones in this sample may be carry-over from other donors' samples. The CDR3 runs from the conserved cysteine through the conserved F or W. Fields, in order: J gene, D gene, V gene, CDR3 protein. D genes are given only for firm matches.

>TRBJ2-1|TRBD2|TRBV14
CASSTLSGTASGGLVNEQFF
>TRBJ1-2|-|TRBV5-6
CASSPGQYGYTF
>TRBJ1-2|TRBD1|TRBV20-1
CSARDHRGHGYTF
>TRBJ1-1|-|TRBV19
CASRTQGFAEAFF
>TRBJ2-7|-|TRBV7-8
CASSSGTASYEQYF
>TRBJ1-2|-|TRBV11-2
CAGRSTNRAWMDGYTF
>TRBJ2-7|-|TRBV7-9
CASSLALLREQTGDTYEQYF
>TRBJ2-3|-|TRBV11-2
CASTHGGVTDTQYF
>TRBJ1-5|-|TRBV6-6
CASSPPPFSNQPQHF
>TRBJ1-3|-|TRBV12-3/TRBV12-4
CASSRDTVSGNTIYF
>TRBJ1-5|-|TRBV6-6
CASSYRGGNQPQHF